The rows below give T cell receptor beta chains drawn from one sample of a study of shared clonotypes between healthy human individuals. Assay used: immunoSEQ multiplex PCR; TCRdb lists only in-frame clones, some missing. The sample has hundreds of thousands of clones, roughly 70% seen once. The sample consisted of memory CD4+ T cells sorted from blood. The receptor set was obtained from a woman aged 25 to 39 in good health. CDR3s include the opening cysteine and the closing phenylalanine or tryptophan. D genes are given only for firm matches. Size tells how often a clone was seen (once, few, many) or the class of an expanded clone, and some rows leave it out.

TGTGCCAGCAGCCCCATACGAGGAGGCGGTAGCACAGATACGCAGTATTTT | CASSPIRGGGSTDTQYF | TRBV7-6 | . | TRBJ2-3 | .
TGTGCCAGTAGTAAGTTTTGGACAGAGGACACAGATACGCAGTATTTT | CASSKFWTEDTDTQYF | TRBV19 | . | TRBJ2-3 | .
TGTGCCAGCTCACCACTACACACCGGGGAGCTGTTTTTT | CASSPLHTGELFF | TRBV18 | . | TRBJ2-2 | .
TGTGCCAGCAGCTTATCGAGGGCCGCCACCGGGGAGCTGTTTTTT | CASSLSRAATGELFF | TRBV7-2 | . | TRBJ2-2 | .
TGTGCCAGCAGCTTACAAACCACCGGGGAGCTGTTTTTT | CASSLQTTGELFF | TRBV11-2 | . | TRBJ2-2 | .
TGTGCCAGCAGCCAAGATTTCTTCGGACTAGTGGGGAACACCGGGGAGCTGTTTTTT | CASSQDFFGLVGNTGELFF | TRBV4-2 | TRBD2 | TRBJ2-2 | .
TGTGCCAGCTCACGTTACTCGGAGGGGCATGCAGATACGCAGTATTTT | CASSRYSEGHADTQYF | TRBV18 | . | TRBJ2-3 | .
TGTGCCAGCAATGAGGATAGGATTGGTCAGCCCCAGCATTTT | CASNEDRIGQPQHF | TRBV28 | . | TRBJ1-5 | .
TGTGCCAGCAGCCAGACGGGGGACCCCTATGGCTACACCTTC | CASSQTGDPYGYTF | TRBV7-9 | . | TRBJ1-2 | .
TGTGCCAGCTCACCAGGGCGAACTAGCGGGGACCAAGAGACCCAGTACTTC | CASSPGRTSGDQETQYF | TRBV18 | TRBD2 | TRBJ2-5 | .
TGCGCCAGCAGCTTGACCCTGGGAGCGGGAGCTCTCAATGAGCAGTTCTTC | CASSLTLGAGALNEQFF | TRBV5-1 | TRBD2 | TRBJ2-1 | many
TGCGCCAGCAGCTTCGGGCCAAACTACGAGCAGTACTTC | CASSFGPNYEQYF | TRBV5-1 | . | TRBJ2-7 | once
TGTGCCAGCAGTGCCCTCGATCACTCCTGGGGGACCTTC | CASSALDHSWGTF | TRBV6-1 | . | TRBJ1-2 | .
TGTGCCAGCAGTGCAGGGGCTGAGGAGACCCAGTACTTC | CASSAGAEETQYF | TRBV7-3 | . | TRBJ2-5 | few
TGTGCCAGCAGCTTTATCAACACTGAAGCTTTCTTT | CASSFINTEAFF | TRBV7-9 | . | TRBJ1-1 | .
TGTGCCAGTAGTATCCAACAGGGCCTAGGGGATAGCAATCAGCCCCAGCATTTT | CASSIQQGLGDSNQPQHF | TRBV19 | . | TRBJ1-5 | .
TGCGCCAGCAGAGAGGGACCCTCAAATCAGCCCCAGCATTTT | CASREGPSNQPQHF | TRBV5-1 | . | TRBJ1-5 | .
TGTGCCAGCAGTAAAGGACAGGGGGCCTACGAGCAGTACTTC | CASSKGQGAYEQYF | TRBV6-6 | TRBD1 | TRBJ2-7 | .
TGTGCCAGCAGCCAGACTAGTTTTAGGATGGGCCCCTACGAGCAGTACTTC | CASSQTSFRMGPYEQYF | TRBV11-2 | . | TRBJ2-7 | .
TGCGCCAGCAGCACGGGACTAGCGGGGGCGGCCGAGCAGTTCTTC | CASSTGLAGAAEQFF | TRBV4-1 | TRBD2 | TRBJ2-1 | .
TGTGCCAGCAGGGACAGATATTCTGGGGCCAACGTCCTGACTTTC | CASRDRYSGANVLTF | TRBV6-5 | . | TRBJ2-6 | .
TGTGCCAGCAGCCGAACAGCGGGAGGGCCTTCCAATGAGCAGTTCTTC | CASSRTAGGPSNEQFF | TRBV14 | TRBD2 | TRBJ2-1 | .
TGCAGCGTTGAAAAGGGGGCGACGGACACTGAAGCTTTCTTT | CSVEKGATDTEAFF | TRBV29-1 | TRBD1 | TRBJ1-1 | .
TGCGCCAGCAGTAGGACCGGGACAGTACTGGATGAGCAGTTCTTC | CASSRTGTVLDEQFF | TRBV5-1 | TRBD1 | TRBJ2-1 | .
TGCGCCAGCAGCTTCACCGAGAGGGGCGAGCAGTACTTC | CASSFTERGEQYF | TRBV5-1 | . | TRBJ2-7 | .
TGTGCCTGGAGGGCGACAGGGCCAGCCTACGAGCAGTACTTC | CAWRATGPAYEQYF | TRBV30 | TRBD1 | TRBJ2-7 | .
TGTGCCAGTAGTAATGCGGGACCCCTCACAGATACGCAGTATTTT | CASSNAGPLTDTQYF | TRBV19 | . | TRBJ2-3 | .
TGCGCCAGCAGTGATCAGGGGGGCACTGAAGCTTTCTTT | CASSDQGGTEAFF | TRBV10-2 | TRBD1 | TRBJ1-1 | few
TGTGCCAGTAGTAGGGGGACTGAGCAGTTCTTC | CASSRGTEQFF | TRBV19 | . | TRBJ2-1 | once
TGTGCCAGCAGTGAAGGGGCGTCCTACTCCTACGAGCAGTACTTC | CASSEGASYSYEQYF | TRBV2 | . | TRBJ2-7 | .
TGTGCCAGCGGTGACCCCTACGAGCAGTACTTC | CASGDPYEQYF | TRBV28 | . | TRBJ2-7 | many
TGTGCAAGTCGCTTAGGAGGGACTAGCGGGGAAAGCACAGATACGCAGTATTTT | CASRLGGTSGESTDTQYF | TRBV12-2 | . | TRBJ2-3 | .
TGTGCAGCCGGGCGGGAGGGCCGCAACGAGCAGTACTTC | CAAGREGRNEQYF | TRBV7-9 | TRBD2 | TRBJ2-7 | .
TGTGCCAGCAGGACAGACGGAAGGAACACTGAAGCTTTCTTT | CASRTDGRNTEAFF | TRBV6-1 | . | TRBJ1-1 | .
TGTGCCAGCAGTTTGCCAGGACCCTATGGCTACACCTTC | CASSLPGPYGYTF | TRBV28 | . | TRBJ1-2 | .
TGCAGCGTTGAAGGCAGGGTAGCTCGGACTGAAGCTTTCTTT | CSVEGRVARTEAFF | TRBV29-1 | . | TRBJ1-1 | .
TGTGCCAGCAGTTATAGGGGGGAAAGGGTAGATACGCAGTATTTT | CASSYRGERVDTQYF | TRBV6-5 | . | TRBJ2-3 | once
TGTGCCAGCAGTTACTTCCGGGACTCCAAAACCTACGAGCAGTACTTC | CASSYFRDSKTYEQYF | TRBV6-5 | . | TRBJ2-7 | .
TGTGCCAGTAGGCCGACGGGGGTAGCGGGAGGCTACGAGCAGTACTTC | CASRPTGVAGGYEQYF | TRBV19 | TRBD2 | TRBJ2-7 | once
TGTGCCAGCAGCCCTCAGGGAGTCCGGCAGCCCCAGCATTTT | CASSPQGVRQPQHF | TRBV7-9 | . | TRBJ1-5 | .
TGTGCCAGCAGCATCACCCCCACAGGGCTCGAGCAGTACTTC | CASSITPTGLEQYF | TRBV2 | . | TRBJ2-7 | .
TGTGCCAGCAGCTCACAAGGGACTTCCACCACGCAGTATTTT | CASSSQGTSTTQYF | TRBV5-4 | . | TRBJ2-3 | .
TGTGCCAGCAGCTTAGATTGGGGGGCGTATCAGCCCCAGCATTTT | CASSLDWGAYQPQHF | TRBV7-2 | . | TRBJ1-5 | .
TGTGCCAGCAGTTTACGGGCGGGAGGGCCGGATACGCAGTATTTT | CASSLRAGGPDTQYF | TRBV27 | TRBD2 | TRBJ2-3 | .
TGTGCCAGCAGTACCATAGCGGGAGTCGGGGAGCAGTACTTC | CASSTIAGVGEQYF | TRBV6-5 | TRBD2 | TRBJ2-7 | .
TGTGCCAGCAGCTTAGACGGTATTAGGCAGGAGGTCGGGGAGCTGTTTTTT | CASSLDGIRQEVGELFF | TRBV7-9 | . | TRBJ2-2 | .
TGCGCCAGCAGCGGAAGGGCGGGATCCACCTACGAGCAGTACTTC | CASSGRAGSTYEQYF | TRBV10-2 | . | TRBJ2-7 | .
TGTGCCAGCAGCAGACAGGGGGCGGACGAGCAGTACTTC | CASSRQGADEQYF | TRBV6-5 | TRBD1 | TRBJ2-7 | .
TGCGCCAGCAGCCAGTTTCCTCAGGGGGGCCCGTCCGACACTGAAGCTTTCTTT | CASSQFPQGGPSDTEAFF | TRBV4-1 | TRBD1 | TRBJ1-1 | .
TGTGCCAGCAGCTTAGTTTACCCGTACGAGCAGTACTTC | CASSLVYPYEQYF | TRBV7-3 | . | TRBJ2-7 | .
TGTGCCAGCAGCCTGAAACTAGCGGGAGGGGTAGATACGCAGTATTTT | CASSLKLAGGVDTQYF | TRBV7-2 | TRBD2 | TRBJ2-3 | .
TGTGCCACCAAGGGGCCCCCCAGGGGAAAACTGTTTTTT | CATKGPPRGKLFF | TRBV19 | . | TRBJ1-4 | .
TGTGCCAGCAGCCTGGGGACAGGGGATGAGCAGTTCTTC | CASSLGTGDEQFF | TRBV5-4 | TRBD1 | TRBJ2-1 | .
TGTGCCAGCAGCTTGGCCGGTAAGGGTTATAGCAATCAGCCCCAGCATTTT | CASSLAGKGYSNQPQHF | TRBV7-9 | . | TRBJ1-5 | once
TGTGCCAGCAGCCAAGAAAGGAGTAACACAGATACGCAGTATTTT | CASSQERSNTDTQYF | TRBV4-2 | . | TRBJ2-3 | .
TGTGCCAGCAGCTTAGGATTGAGCAATGAGCAGTTCTTC | CASSLGLSNEQFF | TRBV11-2 | . | TRBJ2-1 | few
TGTGCCAGCTCACAACGGCGGGAAAACACTGAAGCTTTCTTT | CASSQRRENTEAFF | TRBV18 | . | TRBJ1-1 | .